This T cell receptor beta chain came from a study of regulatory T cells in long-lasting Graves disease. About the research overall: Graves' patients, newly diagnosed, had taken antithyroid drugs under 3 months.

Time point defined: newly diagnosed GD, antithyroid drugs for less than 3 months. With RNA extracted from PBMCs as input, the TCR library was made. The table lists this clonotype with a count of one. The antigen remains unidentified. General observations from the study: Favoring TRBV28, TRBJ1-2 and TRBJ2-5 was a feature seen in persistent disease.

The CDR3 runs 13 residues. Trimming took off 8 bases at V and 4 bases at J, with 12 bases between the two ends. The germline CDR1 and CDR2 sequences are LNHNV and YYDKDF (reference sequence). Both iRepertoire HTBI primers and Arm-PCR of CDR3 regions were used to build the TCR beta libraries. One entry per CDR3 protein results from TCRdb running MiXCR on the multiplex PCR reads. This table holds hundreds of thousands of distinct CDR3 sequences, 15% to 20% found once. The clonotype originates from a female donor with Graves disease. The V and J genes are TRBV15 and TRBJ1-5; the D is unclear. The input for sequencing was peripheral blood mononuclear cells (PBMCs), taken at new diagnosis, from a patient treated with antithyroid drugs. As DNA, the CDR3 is TGTGCCACCGCGGGAGGGTGGAATCAGCCCCAGCATTTT. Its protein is CATAGGWNQPQHF.